This T cell receptor beta chain was recovered during a study of T cells in tuberculosis. Study as a whole: In South Africa, adults with active tuberculosis were compared with IGRA-negative and latently infected IGRA-positive adolescents. Study outcomes and limitations: The TCR-beta difference was not significant; alpha differences partly reflected length.

This clone was seen just once. What it recognizes is unknown. With 2 bases clipped from V and 5 bases from J, the junction kept 12 bases outside the gene matches. CDR1 is SGHRS, CDR2 YFSETQ, per germline. The CDR3 spans 17 residues. The data were produced by immunoSEQ multiplex PCR, yet TCRdb's version contains in-frame clones alone and is incomplete. The sample records 30,000 or so clones, roughly 95% being singletons. The chain carries TRBV5-1 and TRBJ2-1; 8 bases match TRBD1. Input material: PBMCs. This TCR came from a donor between 10 and 35 years old with latent tuberculosis or without tuberculosis infection. The CDR3 region is CASSFFSGQGPDNEQFF. CDR3 DNA sequence: TGCGCCAGCAGCTTTTTTAGTGGACAGGGCCCCGACAATGAGCAGTTCTTC.